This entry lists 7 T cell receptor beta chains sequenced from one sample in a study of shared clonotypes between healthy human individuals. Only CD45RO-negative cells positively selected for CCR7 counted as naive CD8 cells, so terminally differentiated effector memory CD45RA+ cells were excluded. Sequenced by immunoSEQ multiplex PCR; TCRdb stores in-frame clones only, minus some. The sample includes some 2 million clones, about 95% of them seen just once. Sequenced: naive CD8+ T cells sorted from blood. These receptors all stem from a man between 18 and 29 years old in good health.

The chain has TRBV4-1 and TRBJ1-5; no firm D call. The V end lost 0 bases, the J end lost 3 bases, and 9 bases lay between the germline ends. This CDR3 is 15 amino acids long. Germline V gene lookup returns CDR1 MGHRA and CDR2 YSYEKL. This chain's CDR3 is CASSQDWPDNQPQHF. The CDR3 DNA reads TGCGCCAGCAGCCAAGATTGGCCAGACAATCAGCCCCAGCATTTT.

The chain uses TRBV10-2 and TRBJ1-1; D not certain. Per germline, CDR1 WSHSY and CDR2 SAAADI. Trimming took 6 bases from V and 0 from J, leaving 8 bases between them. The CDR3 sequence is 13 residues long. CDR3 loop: CASSDGVNTEAFF. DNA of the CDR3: TGCGCCAGCAGCGACGGGGTGAACACTGAAGCTTTCTTT.

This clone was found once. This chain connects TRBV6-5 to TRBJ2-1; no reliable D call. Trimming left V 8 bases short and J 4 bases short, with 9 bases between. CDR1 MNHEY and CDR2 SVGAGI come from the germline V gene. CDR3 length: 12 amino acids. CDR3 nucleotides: TGTGCCAGCGAAAACAGTTACAATGAGCAGTTCTTC. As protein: CASENSYNEQFF.

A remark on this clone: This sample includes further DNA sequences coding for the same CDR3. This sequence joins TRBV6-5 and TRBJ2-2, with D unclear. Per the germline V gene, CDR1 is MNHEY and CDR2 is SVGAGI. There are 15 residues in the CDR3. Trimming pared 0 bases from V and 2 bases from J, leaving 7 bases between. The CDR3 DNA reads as TGTGCCAGCAGTTACTCCGGGTCTAACACCGGGGAGCTGTTTTTT. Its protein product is CASSYSGSNTGELFF.

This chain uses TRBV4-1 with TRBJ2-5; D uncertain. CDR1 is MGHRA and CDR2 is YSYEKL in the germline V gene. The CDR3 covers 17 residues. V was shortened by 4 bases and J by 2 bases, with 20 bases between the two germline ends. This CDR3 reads CASSLQLPYSAQETQYF. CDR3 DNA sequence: TGCGCCAGCAGCCTTCAACTCCCCTACAGTGCTCAAGAGACCCAGTACTTC.

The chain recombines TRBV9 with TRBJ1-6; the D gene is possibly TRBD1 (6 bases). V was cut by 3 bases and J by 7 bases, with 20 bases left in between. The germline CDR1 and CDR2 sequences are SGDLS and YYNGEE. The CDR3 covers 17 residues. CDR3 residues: CASSEGTGKIANSPLHF. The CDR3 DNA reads TGTGCCAGCAGCGAGGGAACAGGGAAGATCGCCAATTCACCCCTCCACTTT.

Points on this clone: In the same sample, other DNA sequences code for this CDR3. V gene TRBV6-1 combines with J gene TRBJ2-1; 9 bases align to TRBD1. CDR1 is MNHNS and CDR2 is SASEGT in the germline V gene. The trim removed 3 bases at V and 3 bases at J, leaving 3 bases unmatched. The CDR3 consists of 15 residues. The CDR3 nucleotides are TGTGCCAGCAGTGAGGGGACAGGGCTCTACAATGAGCAGTTCTTC. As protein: CASSEGTGLYNEQFF.